The 8 T cell receptor beta chains below all came from one sample that was sequenced in a study of radiotherapy plus CTLA-4 blockade in lung cancer. Generated by immunoSEQ multiplex PCR, the TCRdb table keeps only in-frame clones and is missing some. The sample consists of around 70,000 clones, around 83% of them appearing once. Sequencing used peripheral blood, obtained from a patient treated with radiotherapy plus ipilimumab. The source of these receptors is a human donor with non-small cell lung cancer who had a partial response to radiotherapy plus ipilimumab.

The CDR3 DNA sequence: TGTGCCAGCAGCTTAGGTTTGACTAGCGGCCTAAGGCAGTACTTC. As protein: CASSLGLTSGLRQYF. V gene TRBV7-2 combines with J gene TRBJ2-7; 9 bases fit TRBD2. CDR1 and CDR2 from the germline V gene are SGHTA and FQGNSA. Germline trimming cut 1 base from V and 9 bases from J; bases unmatched to any gene: 10. This CDR3 contains 15 residues.

This clone appeared a few times. The chain is built from TRBV4-2 and TRBJ1-3, with 8 bases identical to TRBD1. The CDR3 loop spans 16 amino acids. The V gene end was trimmed by 4 bases and the J gene end by 5 bases; junction bases not matched to a gene: 10. From germline, CDR1 is LGHNA and CDR2 YNFKEQ. CDR3 nucleotide sequence: TGTGCCAGCAGCCGGTCAAAGACAGGGGAACGAAACACCATATATTTT. Residues: CASSRSKTGERNTIYF.

This clone was seen more than once but under ten times. DNA for the CDR3: TGTGCCAGCAGCCCGGACAGGGAGGAGACCCAGTACTTC. Its protein is CASSPDREETQYF. The V and J genes are TRBV5-4 and TRBJ2-5, with TRBD1 matching over 8 bases. V trimming: 4 bases; J trimming: 5 bases; junction bases outside the gene matches: 4. The germline V gene has CDR1 SGHNT and CDR2 YYREEE (reference sequence). This CDR3 is built from 13 residues.

This clone occurred once. The gene calls are TRBV27 and TRBJ2-3, with TRBD2 identical over 8 bases. Germline V lookup: CDR1 MNHEY, CDR2 SMNVEV (reference sequence). The V gene end was trimmed by 4 bases and the J gene end by 3 bases; junction bases not matched to a gene: 12. This CDR3 is 17 amino acids long. CDR3 sequence reads: CASSSDGLAFDTDTQYF. The CDR3, as DNA: TGTGCCAGCAGTTCCGATGGACTAGCCTTTGATACAGATACGCAGTATTTT.

The chain couples TRBV20-1 to TRBJ2-7; a possible D gene is TRBD2 (5 bases). With 6 bases removed from V and 3 bases from J, the gap between germline ends came to 6 bases. Per germline, CDR1 DFQATT and CDR2 SNEGSKA (reference sequence). The CDR3 consists of 10 residues. The CDR3 DNA reads TGCAGTGCCACTAGCTACGAGCAGTACTTC. The encoded protein is CSATSYEQYF.

The chain uses TRBV9 and TRBJ2-5; 11 nucleotides match TRBD1. The length of the CDR3 is 15 residues. J gave up 5 bases and V 6 bases, and 9 bases lay outside the gene matches. Germline CDR1 reads SGDLS; CDR2 reads YYNGEE. The CDR3 reads CASTNSGTGGETQYF. CDR3 coding DNA: TGTGCCAGCACCAATTCCGGGACAGGGGGGGAGACCCAGTACTTC.

This rearrangement joins TRBV4-1 to TRBJ1-4, with 7 nucleotides matching TRBD1. Germline CDR1 reads MGHRA; CDR2 reads YSYEKL. The V segment lost 5 bases and the J segment 1 base; nucleotides outside the gene matches: 4. This CDR3 is built from 15 residues. CDR3 DNA: TGCGCCAGCAGCGGTCGACAGGGAACTAATGAAAAACTGTTTTTT. It codes for CASSGRQGTNEKLFF.

In DNA form, the CDR3 reads TGTGCCAGCAGCTCTCCTTGGGGGGAGGGTCTCTACGAGCAGTACTTC. It specifies CASSSPWGEGLYEQYF. V usage is TRBV11-1 and J usage is TRBJ2-7, with 7 nucleotides matching TRBD2. The CDR3 extends over 16 amino acids. Germline trimming cut 4 bases from V and 3 bases from J; bases unmatched to any gene: 12. The germline V gene encodes CDR1 SGHAT and CDR2 FQDESV (reference sequence).